Each of the 11 T cell receptor beta chains below was sequenced from the same sample in a study of OX40 agonist ivuxolimab in advanced cancers. TCRdb's copy holds only in-frame clones and misses some; the assay was immunoSEQ multiplex PCR. The profile shows roughly 80,000 clones, approximately 87% of them singletons. The material was CD4+ or CD8+ T cells sorted from blood, obtained in a trial of the OX40 agonist ivuxolimab. The receptors were gathered from an adult with an advanced solid tumor such as melanoma, head and neck, liver or kidney cancer.

The chain employs TRBV5-5 and TRBJ2-5; 7 bases are shared with TRBD2. Germline V CDR1 and CDR2: SGHKS, YYEKEE (reference sequence). CDR3 length equals 14 residues. Unmatched junction bases numbered 4, after V lost 2 bases and J lost 3 bases. The CDR3 bases are TGTGCCAGCAGCTTACGGGCGGGAGAAGAGACCCAGTACTTC. Translating it yields CASSLRAGEETQYF.

J is TRBJ2-2 and V is TRBV27; D not resolved. Germline CDR1 and CDR2: MNHEY and SMNVEV (reference sequence). The CDR3 totals 17 residues. V gave up 4 bases and J gave up 2 bases, with 17 bases separating them. CDR3 sequence: CASSSLITNANTGELFF. CDR3 bases: TGTGCCAGCAGTTCACTGATTACAAACGCAAACACCGGGGAGCTGTTTTTT.

J is TRBJ2-6 and V is TRBV7-8; possible D gene TRBD1, 6 bases. CDR3 size: 15 residues. V gave up 2 bases and J gave up 4 bases, with 9 bases separating them. Per germline, CDR1 SGHVS and CDR2 FQNEAQ. In DNA form, the CDR3 reads TGTGCCAGCAGCTTACAGGGGAACGGGGCCAACGTCCTGACTTTC. It yields the protein CASSLQGNGANVLTF.

This rearrangement joins TRBV5-1 to TRBJ2-1, with D unresolved. V was cut by 0 bases and J by 8 bases, with 9 bases left in between. CDR3 length: 13 amino acids. Germline CDR1 and CDR2: SGHRS and YFSETQ. The CDR3 DNA reads TGCGCCAGCAGCTTGGCCGATCGCCATGAGCAGTTCTTC. Translation: CASSLADRHEQFF.

This clone was detected once. The chain uses TRBV5-1 and TRBJ1-1, with D unresolved. The CDR3 totals 14 residues. Germline CDR1 and CDR2: SGHRS and YFSETQ. V was clipped by 3 bases and J by 1 base, with 10 bases between them. CDR3 sequence reads: CASSSSNPNTEAFF. The DNA for the CDR3 is TGCGCCAGCAGCTCTTCTAACCCGAACACTGAAGCTTTCTTT.

As regards this clone: Other DNA sequences in this sample translate to the same CDR3. DNA of the CDR3: TGCAGTGCTAGGTCGGGGCACGAGCAGTACTTC. Its protein is CSARSGHEQYF. The gene calls are TRBV20-1 and TRBJ2-7; D might be TRBD1 or TRBD2, each matching 5 bases. This CDR3 has 11 residues. Trimming removed 3 bases at V and 5 bases at J, with 8 bases between. Germline CDR1 DFQATT, CDR2 SNEGSKA (reference sequence).

The chain recombines TRBV7-2 with TRBJ2-2; D ambiguous. Trimming took off 3 bases at V and 7 bases at J, with 15 bases between the two ends. The CDR3 sequence is 15 residues long. The germline V gene encodes CDR1 SGHTA and CDR2 FQGNSA. CDR3 sequence: CASSFQASGGGELFF. In DNA form, the CDR3 reads TGTGCCAGCAGCTTCCAGGCCTCGGGCGGCGGGGAGCTGTTTTTT.

This clone has only a few counts. V is TRBV19 and J is TRBJ1-1; 11 bases map to TRBD1. Germline V gives CDR1 LNHDA, CDR2 SQIVND (reference sequence). The CDR3 loop spans 13 amino acids. V trimming: 7 bases; J trimming: 7 bases; junction bases outside the gene matches: 5. In DNA form, the CDR3 reads TGTGCCAGTACCGGGACAGGGGGAGGTGAAGCTTTCTTT. Its translation: CASTGTGGGEAFF.

The chain is built from TRBV9 and TRBJ2-6, with D unresolved. Trimming removed 0 bases at V and 1 base at J, with 8 bases between. The germline gives CDR1 SGDLS, CDR2 YYNGEE. The CDR3 contains 16 residues. CDR3: CASSVAVGSGANVLTF. In DNA form, the CDR3 reads TGTGCCAGCAGCGTAGCTGTGGGGTCTGGGGCCAACGTCCTGACTTTC.

The J gene is TRBJ1-4, the V gene TRBV25-1; no clear D. The CDR3 is made up of 14 amino acids. V dropped 2 bases and J dropped 7 bases, with 11 bases sitting between them. Germline V gene data show CDR1 as MGHDK and CDR2 as SYGVNS. The CDR3 loop reads CASSENRAGEKLFF. Here the CDR3 DNA reads TGTGCCAGCAGTGAAAATAGGGCTGGTGAAAAACTGTTTTTT.

The chain carries TRBV7-2 and TRBJ1-4; maybe TRBD1 (5 bases). The V and J ends lost 2 bases and 6 bases respectively, with 13 bases between them. Germline assignment: CDR1 SGHTA and CDR2 FQGNSA. The CDR3 length is 15 residues. The CDR3 nucleotides read TGTGCCAGCAGCTTATCTGGGCAGGGTCATGAAAAACTGTTTTTT. This encodes CASSLSGQGHEKLFF.